Below are 5 T cell receptor beta chains sequenced from a single sample in a study of shared clonotypes between healthy human individuals. Using immunoSEQ multiplex PCR, the repertoire was profiled, and TCRdb retains in-frame clones only, with some absent. The data hold about 2 million clones, with roughly 95% observed a single time. The sequencing sample was made of naive CD4+ T cells sorted from blood. This sample's subset: CD45RA+ positively selected. These receptors came from a man aged 18 to 30 in good health.

V gene TRBV11-3 combines with J gene TRBJ2-2, with TRBD1 identical over 8 bases. Trimming at V came to 5 bases and at J to 5 bases, leaving 4 bases not matched to a gene. CDR1 is SGHNT, CDR2 YENEEA, per germline. The CDR3 has 14 residues. This CDR3 is CASSGQGATGELFF. The CDR3 DNA reads TGTGCCAGCAGCGGACAGGGAGCGACCGGGGAGCTGTTTTTT.

This clone was found once. V and J are TRBV10-3 and TRBJ2-1; TRBD2 aligns across 9 bases. This CDR3 is built from 16 residues. Germline-derived CDR1 and CDR2 are ENHRY and SYGVKD. J lost 6 bases, V lost 0 bases, and 6 bases had no gene match. The CDR3 sequence: CAISESKGLAVNEQFF. The CDR3 DNA reads as TGTGCCATCAGTGAGTCGAAGGGACTAGCAGTCAATGAGCAGTTCTTC.

CDR3 loop: CAWSAGTVGISPLHF. DNA for the CDR3: TGTGCCTGGAGTGCGGGGACAGTCGGGATTTCACCCCTCCACTTT. The chain joins TRBV30 to TRBJ1-6; 7 nucleotides line up with TRBD1. V was pared by 1 base and J by 9 bases, with 9 bases of the junction left unmatched. From germline, CDR1 is GTSNPN and CDR2 SVGIG (reference sequence). This CDR3 spans 15 amino acids.

The chain links TRBV5-8 to TRBJ1-1; TRBD1 aligns across 7 bases. CDR3 size: 16 residues. The germline CDR1 and CDR2 sequences are SGHTS and YDEGEE. Trimming at V came to 4 bases and at J to 2 bases, leaving 11 bases not matched to a gene. The CDR3 DNA sequence: TGTGCCAGCAGCGGAGGGACAGCCTCCGTTAACACTGAAGCTTTCTTT. The encoded protein is CASSGGTASVNTEAFF. The complete variable domain, with remaining parts taken from reference TRBV5-8 and TRBJ1-1, reads EAGVTQSPTHLIKTRGQQATLRCSPISGHTSVYWYQQALGLGLQFLLWYDEGEERNRGNFPPRFSGRQFPNYSSELNVNALELEDSALYLCASSGGTASVNTEAFFGQGTRLTVV.

The chain couples TRBV10-3 to TRBJ1-2; D not certain. The CDR3 runs 16 residues. Between the trimmed V and J ends, which lost 0 bases and 5 bases, there was a span of 16 bases. From germline, CDR1 is ENHRY and CDR2 SYGVKD. In nucleotides, the CDR3 is TGTGCCATCAGTGAGTCGGGTATGACCGCGTCTTATGGCTACACCTTC. It codes for CAISESGMTASYGYTF.